What follows is one T cell receptor beta chain and its context. The data were taken from a study of blood T cell repertoires in COVID-19. In the study overall: PBMCs, B-cell-depleted T cells, or T cells provided the cDNA or gDNA that made up the material.

Original handling: Amplification from reference gene primers served as the basis for estimated nucleated cell counts. TCRdb keeps only in-frame clones here, not all; method: immunoSEQ multiplex PCR. V and J calls and clone size are given by that table; D and trimming were obtained from the DNA. Among roughly 500,000 clones, 85% to 90% were seen once, and the ten largest hold 0.7% to 1%. Looked up from germline, CDR1 is SGHNT and CDR2 is YYREEE (reference sequence). V trimming: 2 bases; J trimming: 4 bases; junction bases outside the gene matches: 6. The length of the CDR3 is 14 residues. V is TRBV5-4 and J is TRBJ2-7; TRBD1 matches 7 bases. Specimen: peripheral blood. The TCR was taken from a man aged 18 to 30 with COVID-19, enrolled during active disease. This chain's CDR3 is CASSFAGTAYEQYF. The CDR3 coding sequence is TGTGCCAGCAGCTTTGCCGGGACAGCTTACGAGCAGTACTTC.